This T cell receptor beta chain was sequenced in a study of early T cells in non-severe SARS-CoV-2 infection. In the study overall: The study sequenced bulk RNA from unsorted whole blood, with chains unpaired.

Study-wide points: Lookups in VDJdb leaned toward anti-spike CD8 responses and missed private and CD4 specificities.

The CDR3 covers 13 residues. Germline CDR1 is SQVTM and CDR2 is ANQGSEA. V shed 4 bases and J shed 0 bases, with 8 bases lying between them. The TCR library protocol was used to attach unique molecular identifiers. These identifiers were attached to individual cDNA molecules. One entry per CDR3 protein, called by TCRdb with MiXCR from the 5' RACE reads. The sample holds approximately 81,000 distinct CDR3 sequences, approximately 13% seen once. Of note for this clonotype: Its antigen is currently unknown.

The TCR sequence derives from an adult who was a healthcare worker with PCR-confirmed SARS-CoV-2 infection or an uninfected control (not recorded which). V usage is TRBV29-1 and J usage is TRBJ2-3; D might be TRBD1 (5 bases). Sequencing was performed on whole blood. The CDR3 spells CSVGQRSTDTQYF. For the CDR3, the DNA is TGCAGCGTTGGACAGAGAAGCACAGATACGCAGTATTTT.